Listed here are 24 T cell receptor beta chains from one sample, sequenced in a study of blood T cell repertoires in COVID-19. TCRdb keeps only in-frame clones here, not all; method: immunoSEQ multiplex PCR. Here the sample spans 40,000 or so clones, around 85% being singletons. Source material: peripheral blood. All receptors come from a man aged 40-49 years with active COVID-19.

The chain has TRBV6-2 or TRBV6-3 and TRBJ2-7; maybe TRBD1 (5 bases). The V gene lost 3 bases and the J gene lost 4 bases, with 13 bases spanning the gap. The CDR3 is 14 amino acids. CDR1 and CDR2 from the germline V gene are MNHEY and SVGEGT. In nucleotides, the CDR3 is TGTGCCAGCAGTTATGGGCAGGGCAGGTACGAGCAGTACTTC. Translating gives CASSYGQGRYEQYF.

The CDR3 DNA follows: TGTGCCAGCAGTCTACAGGGAGAAAATTCACCCCTCCACTTT. This encodes CASSLQGENSPLHF. V is TRBV2 and J is TRBJ1-6; D perhaps matches TRBD1 (6 bases). Germline CDR1 is SNHLY and CDR2 is FYNNEI. V was cut by 5 bases and J by 7 bases, with 12 bases left in between. The CDR3 is made up of 14 amino acids.

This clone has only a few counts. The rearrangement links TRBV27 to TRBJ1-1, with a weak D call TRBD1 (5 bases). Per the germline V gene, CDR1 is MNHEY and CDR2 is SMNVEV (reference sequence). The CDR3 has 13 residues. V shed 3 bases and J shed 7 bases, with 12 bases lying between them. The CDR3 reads CASSFGQGLEAFF. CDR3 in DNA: TGTGCCAGCAGTTTTGGGCAGGGTCTTGAAGCTTTCTTT.

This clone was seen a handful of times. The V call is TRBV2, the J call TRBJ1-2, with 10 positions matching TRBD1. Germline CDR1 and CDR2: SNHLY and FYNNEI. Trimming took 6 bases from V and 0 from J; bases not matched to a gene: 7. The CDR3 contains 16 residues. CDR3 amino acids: CASRRGQGSPNYGYTF. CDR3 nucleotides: TGTGCCAGCAGGCGGGGACAGGGGAGCCCTAACTATGGCTACACCTTC.

CDR3 DNA sequence: TGTGCCAGCAGTTTCGACAGCTCCTACGAGCAGTACTTC. This translates into CASSFDSSYEQYF. The chain employs TRBV27 and TRBJ2-7; tentative D call: TRBD1 (5 bases). V shed 3 bases and J shed 0 bases, with 6 bases lying between them. The germline CDR1 and CDR2 sequences are MNHEY and SMNVEV (reference sequence). The CDR3 is 13 amino acids.

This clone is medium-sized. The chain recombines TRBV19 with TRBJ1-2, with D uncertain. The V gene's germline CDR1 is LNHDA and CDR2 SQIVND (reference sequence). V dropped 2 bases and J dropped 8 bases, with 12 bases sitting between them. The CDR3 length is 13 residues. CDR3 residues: CASSIQASGGYTF. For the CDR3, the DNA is TGTGCCAGTAGTATACAGGCCTCGGGAGGCTACACCTTC.

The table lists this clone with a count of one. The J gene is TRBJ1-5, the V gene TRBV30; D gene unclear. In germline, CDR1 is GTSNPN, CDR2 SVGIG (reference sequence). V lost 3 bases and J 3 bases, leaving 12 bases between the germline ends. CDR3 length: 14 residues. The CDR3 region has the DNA TGTGCCTGGAGACCGGCGGACTTCAATCAGCCCCAGCATTTT. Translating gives CAWRPADFNQPQHF.

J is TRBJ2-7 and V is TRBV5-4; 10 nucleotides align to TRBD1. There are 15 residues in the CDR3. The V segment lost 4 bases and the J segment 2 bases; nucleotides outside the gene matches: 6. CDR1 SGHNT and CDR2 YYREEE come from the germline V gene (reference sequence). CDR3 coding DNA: TGTGCCAGCAGCCTCGACAGGGGGCAAACCTACGAGCAGTACTTC. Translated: CASSLDRGQTYEQYF.

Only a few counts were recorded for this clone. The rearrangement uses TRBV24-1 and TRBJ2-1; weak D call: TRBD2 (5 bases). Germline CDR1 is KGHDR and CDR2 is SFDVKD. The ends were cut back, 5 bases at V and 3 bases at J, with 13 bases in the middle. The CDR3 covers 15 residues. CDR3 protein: CATSVEGPGYNEQFF. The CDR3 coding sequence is TGTGCCACCAGTGTAGAGGGTCCCGGCTACAATGAGCAGTTCTTC.

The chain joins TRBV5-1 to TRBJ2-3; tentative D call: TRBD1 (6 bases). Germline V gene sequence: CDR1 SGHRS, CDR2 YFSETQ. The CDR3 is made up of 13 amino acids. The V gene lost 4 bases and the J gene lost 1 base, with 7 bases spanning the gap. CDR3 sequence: CASSPGGTDTQYF. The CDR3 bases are TGCGCCAGCAGCCCAGGGGGCACAGATACGCAGTATTTT. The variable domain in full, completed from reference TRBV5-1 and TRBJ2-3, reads KAGVTQTPRYLIKTRGQQVTLSCSPISGHRSVSWYQQTPGQGLQFLFEYFSETQRNKGNFPGRFSGRQFSNSRSEMNVSTLELGDSALYLCASSPGGTDTQYFGPGTRLTVL.

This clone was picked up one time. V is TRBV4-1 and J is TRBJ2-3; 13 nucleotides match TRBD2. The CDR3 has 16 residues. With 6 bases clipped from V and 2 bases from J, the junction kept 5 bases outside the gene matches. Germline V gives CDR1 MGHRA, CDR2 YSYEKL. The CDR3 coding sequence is TGCGCCAGCAGATCCGGACTAGCGGGAGACACAGATACGCAGTATTTT. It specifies CASRSGLAGDTDTQYF.

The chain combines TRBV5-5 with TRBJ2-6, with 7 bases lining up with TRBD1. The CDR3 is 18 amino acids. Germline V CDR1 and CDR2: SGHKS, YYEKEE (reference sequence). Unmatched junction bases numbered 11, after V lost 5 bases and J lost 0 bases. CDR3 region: CASRPFGTVSSGANVLTF. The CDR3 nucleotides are TGTGCCAGCAGACCCTTCGGGACAGTGAGCTCTGGGGCCAACGTCCTGACTTTC.

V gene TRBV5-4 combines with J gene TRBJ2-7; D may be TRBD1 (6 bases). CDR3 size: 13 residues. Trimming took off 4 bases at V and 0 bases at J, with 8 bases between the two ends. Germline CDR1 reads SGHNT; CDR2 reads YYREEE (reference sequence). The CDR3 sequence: CASSLGHSYEQYF. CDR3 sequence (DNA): TGTGCCAGCAGCCTGGGACACTCCTACGAGCAGTACTTC. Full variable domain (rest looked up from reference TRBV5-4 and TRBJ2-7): ETGVTQSPTHLIKTRGQQVTLRCSSQSGHNTVSWYQQALGQGPQFIFQYYREEENGRGNFPPRFSGLQFPNYSSELNVNALELDDSALYLCASSLGHSYEQYFGPGTRLTVT.

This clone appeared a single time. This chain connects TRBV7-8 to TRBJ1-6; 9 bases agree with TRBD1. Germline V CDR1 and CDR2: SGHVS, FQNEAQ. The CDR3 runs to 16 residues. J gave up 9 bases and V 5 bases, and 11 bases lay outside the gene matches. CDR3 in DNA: TGTGCCAGCAGCAGTAGGACAGGGGCAAGAAGTTCACCCCTCCACTTT. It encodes CASSSRTGARSSPLHF. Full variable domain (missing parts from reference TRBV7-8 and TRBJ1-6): GAGVSQSPRYKVAKRGQDVALRCDPISGHVSLFWYQQALGQGPEFLTYFQNEAQLDKSGLPSDRFFAERPEGSVSTLKIQRTQQEDSAVYLCASSSRTGARSSPLHFGNGTRLTVT.

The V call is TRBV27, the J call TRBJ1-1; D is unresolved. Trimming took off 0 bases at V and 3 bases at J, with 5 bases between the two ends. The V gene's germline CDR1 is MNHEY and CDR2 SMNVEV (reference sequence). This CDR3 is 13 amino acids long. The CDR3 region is CASSLSRDTEAFF. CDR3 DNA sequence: TGTGCCAGCAGTTTATCGAGGGACACTGAAGCTTTCTTT.

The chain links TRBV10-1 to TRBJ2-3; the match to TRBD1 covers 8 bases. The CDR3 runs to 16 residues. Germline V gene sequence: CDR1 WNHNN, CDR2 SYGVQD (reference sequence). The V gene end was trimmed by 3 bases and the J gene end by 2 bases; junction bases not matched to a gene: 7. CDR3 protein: CASSDFQGADTDTQYF. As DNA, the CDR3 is TGCGCCAGCAGTGATTTTCAGGGGGCCGACACAGATACGCAGTATTTT.

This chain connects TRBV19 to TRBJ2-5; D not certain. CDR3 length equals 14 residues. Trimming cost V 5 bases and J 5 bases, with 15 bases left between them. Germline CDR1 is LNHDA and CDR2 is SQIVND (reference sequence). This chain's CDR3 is CASSWAFPSETQYF. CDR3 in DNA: TGTGCCAGTAGTTGGGCTTTTCCTTCGGAGACCCAGTACTTC.

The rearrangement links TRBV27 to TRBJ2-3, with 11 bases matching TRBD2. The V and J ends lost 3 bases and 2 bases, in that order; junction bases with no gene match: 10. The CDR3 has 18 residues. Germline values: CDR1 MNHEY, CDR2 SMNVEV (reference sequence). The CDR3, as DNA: TGTGCCAGCAGTTTCAGGACTAGCGGGCCTTGGCTCACAGATACGCAGTATTTT. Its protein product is CASSFRTSGPWLTDTQYF.

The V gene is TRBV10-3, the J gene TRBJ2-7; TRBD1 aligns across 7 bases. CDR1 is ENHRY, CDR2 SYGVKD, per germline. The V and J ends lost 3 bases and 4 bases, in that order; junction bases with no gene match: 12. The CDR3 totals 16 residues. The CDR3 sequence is CAISDPAGTDQYEQYF. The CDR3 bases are TGTGCCATCAGTGACCCTGCCGGGACAGACCAGTACGAGCAGTACTTC.

The CDR3 here is CASSQGLLLAKNIQYF. CDR3 in DNA: TGTGCCAGCAGCCAGGGCCTATTACTAGCCAAAAACATTCAGTACTTC. The chain employs TRBV14 and TRBJ2-4, with D unclear. The V end lost 3 bases, the J end lost 0 bases, and 12 bases lay between the germline ends. Germline CDR1 and CDR2: SGHDN and FVKESK. The CDR3 runs 16 residues.

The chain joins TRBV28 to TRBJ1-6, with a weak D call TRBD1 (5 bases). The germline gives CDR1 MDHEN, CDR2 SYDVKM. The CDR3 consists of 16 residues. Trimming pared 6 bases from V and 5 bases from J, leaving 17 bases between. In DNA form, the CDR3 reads TGTGCCAGCAGACCTGAGGGAGGGGAGGATAATTCACCCCTCCACTTT. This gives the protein CASRPEGGEDNSPLHF.

The CDR3 DNA is TGTGCCAGCAGCTTAAGGGACACAGGGGGGTTCGCAGATACGCAGTATTTT. Translated: CASSLRDTGGFADTQYF. V usage is TRBV13 and J usage is TRBJ2-3; 8 positions match TRBD1. The junction had 11 bases not matched to a gene; V was cut back by 2 bases and J by 4 bases. Germline V gives CDR1 PRHDT, CDR2 FYEKMQ (reference sequence). The length of the CDR3 is 17 residues.

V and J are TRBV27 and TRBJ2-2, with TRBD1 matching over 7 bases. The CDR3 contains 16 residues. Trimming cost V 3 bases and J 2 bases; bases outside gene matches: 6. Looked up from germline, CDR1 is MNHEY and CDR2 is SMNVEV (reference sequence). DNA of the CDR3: TGTGCCAGCAGTTTCACGACAGGGACAAACACCGGGGAGCTGTTTTTT. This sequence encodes CASSFTTGTNTGELFF.

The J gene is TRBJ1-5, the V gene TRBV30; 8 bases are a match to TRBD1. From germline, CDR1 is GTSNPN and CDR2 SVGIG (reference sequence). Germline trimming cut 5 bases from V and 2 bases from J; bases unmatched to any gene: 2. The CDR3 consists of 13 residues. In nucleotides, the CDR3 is TGTGCCTGGGACAGGGGAGGCAATCAGCCCCAGCATTTT. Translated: CAWDRGGNQPQHF.